These 32 T cell receptor beta chains came from one sample sequenced in a study of blood T cell repertoires in COVID-19. Only in-frame clones appear in the TCRdb table, and some are missing; sequencing was by immunoSEQ multiplex PCR. The sample has just over 35,000 clones, around nine tenths seen once. The sequenced sample consisted of peripheral blood. These receptors all come from a human donor in a cohort sampled during active COVID-19.

The V gene is TRBV5-4, the J gene TRBJ1-5; D remains unclear. Germline V gene data show CDR1 as SGHNT and CDR2 as YYREEE (reference sequence). The CDR3 sequence is 13 residues long. V lost 4 bases, J lost 9 bases, and 14 bases lay in between. The CDR3 sequence: CASSQDYLGPQHF. The DNA of the CDR3 is TGTGCCAGCAGCCAAGACTACCTTGGGCCCCAGCATTTT.

V usage is TRBV30 and J usage is TRBJ1-1; 8 bases match TRBD1. The CDR3 covers 14 residues. V shed 2 bases, J shed 4 bases, and the junction held 6 bases outside the gene matches. CDR1 is GTSNPN, CDR2 SVGIG, per germline (reference sequence). In DNA, the CDR3 is TGTGCCTGGAGTCTCATTACAGGGGGCACTGAAGCTTTCTTT. It yields the protein CAWSLITGGTEAFF.

The chain uses TRBV4-1 and TRBJ1-6; D not certain. From germline, CDR1 is MGHRA and CDR2 YSYEKL. Deletions cut 4 bases from V and 9 bases from J, with 13 bases between. CDR3 size: 14 residues. CDR3 amino acids: CASSLQQATSPLHF. The CDR3 bases are TGCGCCAGCAGCCTTCAGCAGGCAACTTCACCCCTCCACTTT.

The chain uses TRBV5-6 and TRBJ1-6; weak D call: TRBD1 (5 bases). V was pared by 4 bases and J by 7 bases, with 15 bases between. Per germline, CDR1 SGHDT and CDR2 YYEEEE. The CDR3 consists of 15 residues. In DNA, the CDR3 is TGTGCCAGCAGCCCTGGGGCCCAAGGGAATTCACCCCTCCACTTT. Translating it yields CASSPGAQGNSPLHF.

CDR3 region: CASSSSGGSYNEQFF. For the CDR3, the DNA is TGTGCCAGCAGTAGTAGCGGGGGTTCCTACAATGAGCAGTTCTTC. V is TRBV11-3 and J is TRBJ2-1; 9 bases are shared with TRBD2. The CDR3 is 15 residues long. V gave up 6 bases and J gave up 1 base; unmatched junction bases: 4. CDR1 SGHNT and CDR2 YENEEA come from the germline V gene.

The genes are TRBV30 and TRBJ1-2; tentative D call: TRBD1 (5 bases). This CDR3 has 15 amino acids. The V end was cut by 4 bases, the J end by 1 base, with 16 bases between. Germline CDR1 and CDR2: GTSNPN and SVGIG (reference sequence). The CDR3 coding sequence is TGTGCCTGGAATAGAGCCTGGGGCTATAACTATGGCTACACCTTC. Encoded protein: CAWNRAWGYNYGYTF. The full variable domain, in which reference TRBV30 and TRBJ1-2 provide the parts outside the CDR3, is SQTIHQWPATLVQPVGSPLSLECTVEGTSNPNLYWYRQAAGRGLQLLFYSVGIGQISSEVPQNLSASRPQDRQFILSSKKLLLSDSGFYLCAWNRAWGYNYGYTFGSGTRLTVV.

The chain has TRBV13 and TRBJ2-7; the match to TRBD2 covers 13 bases. Trimming cost V 4 bases and J 3 bases; bases outside gene matches: 3. The CDR3 has 15 residues. Germline values: CDR1 PRHDT, CDR2 FYEKMQ (reference sequence). CDR3 protein: CASSSGLAGDYEQYF. The CDR3 DNA is TGTGCCAGCAGCTCCGGACTAGCGGGGGACTACGAGCAGTACTTC.

This chain uses TRBV15 with TRBJ2-6; 9 bases match TRBD1. Germline V gene lookup returns CDR1 LNHNV and CDR2 YYDKDF (reference sequence). The CDR3 consists of 22 residues. Trimming at V came to 0 bases and at J to 0 bases, leaving 15 bases not matched to a gene. The CDR3 bases are TGTGCCACCAGCAGAGATTTCGTCGGACAGGGGAGGATGTTCTCTGGGGCCAACGTCCTGACTTTC. Encoded protein: CATSRDFVGQGRMFSGANVLTF.

This clone showed up just once. The chain has TRBV28 and TRBJ2-5, with unresolved D. V lost 6 bases and J 1 base, leaving 15 bases between the germline ends. The CDR3 contains 15 residues. Germline V gives CDR1 MDHEN, CDR2 SYDVKM. This chain's CDR3 is CASSARGGRQETQYF. As DNA, the CDR3 is TGTGCCAGCAGCGCCCGAGGCGGCCGCCAAGAGACCCAGTACTTC.

The V gene is TRBV10-2, the J gene TRBJ1-2; maybe TRBD1 (6 bases). The V gene's germline CDR1 is WSHSY and CDR2 SAAADI. V gave up 2 bases and J gave up 5 bases, with 15 bases separating them. The CDR3 covers 15 residues. CDR3 protein: CASSETGGGGYGYTF. Written as DNA, the CDR3 is TGCGCCAGCAGTGAGACCGGGGGAGGGGGGTATGGCTACACCTTC.

This chain links TRBV6-2 or TRBV6-3 with TRBJ2-1; 10 bases align to TRBD1. Trimming took 7 bases from V and 2 from J; bases not matched to a gene: 5. CDR1 is MNHEY and CDR2 is SVGEGT in the germline V gene. The CDR3 length is 15 residues. The CDR3 loop reads CASTPGQGTYNEQFF. CDR3 in DNA: TGTGCCAGCACCCCGGGACAGGGGACCTACAATGAGCAGTTCTTC.

The V and J genes are TRBV27 and TRBJ2-7; 7 bases fit TRBD1. The CDR3 covers 14 residues. With V trimmed by 6 bases and J by 0 bases, 5 bases remained unmatched. The germline CDR1 and CDR2 sequences are MNHEY and SMNVEV (reference sequence). The CDR3 region has the DNA TGTGCCAGCAGGAAAGGGGGCAGCTCCTACGAGCAGTACTTC. It encodes CASRKGGSSYEQYF.

J is TRBJ1-1 and V is TRBV21-1; the table's D call TRBD1 went unverified against the DNA. TRBV21-1 counts as a pseudogene. The CDR3 is 16 amino acids. CDR3 loop: CASSRGAGGESTEAFF. The CDR3 region has the DNA TGTGCCAGCAGCAGGGGGGCAGGGGGTGAGTCCACTGAAGCTTTCTTT.

V and J are TRBV13 and TRBJ2-1, with TRBD1 identical over 7 bases. This CDR3 is 14 amino acids long. With V trimmed by 5 bases and J by 6 bases, 7 bases remained unmatched. Germline V gene sequence: CDR1 PRHDT, CDR2 FYEKMQ (reference sequence). The CDR3, as DNA: TGTGCCAGCAGCAACGGGACAGCGAGCAATGAGCAGTTCTTC. It codes for CASSNGTASNEQFF.

This chain links TRBV18 with TRBJ2-1, with D hard to call. Germline values: CDR1 KGHSH, CDR2 LQKENI. CDR3 length: 16 amino acids. V lost 3 bases and J lost 1, with 13 bases in between. DNA for the CDR3: TGTGCCAGCTCACCGAGGCCTAGTTTGTCCTACAATGAGCAGTTCTTC. It translates to CASSPRPSLSYNEQFF. Filled out from reference TRBV18 and TRBJ2-1, the complete variable domain reads NAGVMQNPRHLVRRRGQEARLRCSPMKGHSHVYWYRQLPEEGLKFMVYLQKENIIDESGMPKERFSAEFPKEGPSILRIQQVVRGDSAAYFCASSPRPSLSYNEQFFGPGTRLTVL.

The V call is TRBV7-9, the J call TRBJ2-1; weak D call: TRBD1 (6 bases). Germline CDR1 SEHNR, CDR2 FQNEAQ (reference sequence). The CDR3 covers 16 residues. V was clipped by 2 bases and J by 6 bases, with 17 bases between them. CDR3 nucleotide sequence: TGTGCCAGCAGCTTACCCCCAAGACAGGCCACCAATGAGCAGTTCTTC. Its protein is CASSLPPRQATNEQFF.

V and J are TRBV27 and TRBJ2-5, with D tentatively TRBD1 (6 bases). The CDR3 spans 14 residues. The V and J ends lost 5 bases and 1 base respectively, with 11 bases between them. Germline CDR1 reads MNHEY; CDR2 reads SMNVEV (reference sequence). The CDR3 loop is CASSTGSPQETQYF. Here the CDR3 DNA reads TGTGCCAGCAGTACAGGGAGCCCCCAAGAGACCCAGTACTTC.

The chain joins TRBV6-2 or TRBV6-3 to TRBJ2-2; tentatively, D is TRBD2 (5 bases). The V and J ends lost 6 bases and 6 bases respectively, with 14 bases between them. Germline values: CDR1 MNHEY, CDR2 SVGEGT. The CDR3 contains 14 residues. CDR3 region: CASSHTRIAGELFF. CDR3 bases: TGTGCCAGCAGCCACACTAGGATTGCCGGGGAGCTGTTTTTT.

The rearrangement links TRBV18 to TRBJ1-3, with 7 bases matching TRBD1. V trimming: 2 bases; J trimming: 0 bases; junction bases outside the gene matches: 7. Germline values: CDR1 KGHSH, CDR2 LQKENI. CDR3 length equals 17 residues. Here the CDR3 DNA reads TGTGCCAGCTCACCAAACAGACAGGGCAGCTCTGGAAACACCATATATTTT. Encoded protein: CASSPNRQGSSGNTIYF.

V usage is TRBV19 and J usage is TRBJ1-5; 7 positions match TRBD1. Trimming took 7 bases from V and 1 from J; bases not matched to a gene: 7. This CDR3 is 15 amino acids long. Germline CDR1 is LNHDA and CDR2 is SQIVND (reference sequence). Here the CDR3 DNA reads TGTGCCAGTACCCCGGGACAGACCAGCAATCAGCCCCAGCATTTT. Its translation: CASTPGQTSNQPQHF.

The chain is built from TRBV6-1 and TRBJ2-2; 7 positions match TRBD2. Germline-derived CDR1 and CDR2 are MNHNS and SASEGT. This CDR3 has 15 amino acids. The V segment lost 2 bases and the J segment 1 base; nucleotides outside the gene matches: 1. DNA for the CDR3: TGTGCCAGCAGTGAATGGGGGGGGAACACCGGGGAGCTGTTTTTT. It specifies CASSEWGGNTGELFF.

J is TRBJ1-6 and V is TRBV2; 7 bases fit TRBD1. Trimming removed 7 bases from V and 9 bases from J; junction bases left unmatched: 18. Germline values: CDR1 SNHLY, CDR2 FYNNEI. The CDR3 consists of 17 residues. CDR3 loop: CASIPHGAQGDRSPLHF. In nucleotides, the CDR3 is TGTGCCAGCATCCCTCACGGAGCGCAGGGGGATCGTTCACCCCTCCACTTT.

The count of this clone is one. The chain joins TRBV19 to TRBJ2-2, with a tentative D call TRBD1 (6 bases). This CDR3 contains 17 residues. The ends were cut back, 5 bases at V and 4 bases at J, with 20 bases in the middle. Germline CDR1 reads LNHDA; CDR2 reads SQIVND (reference sequence). DNA of the CDR3: TGTGCCAGTAGTGAGTCTAGCTGGACAGCCTCCACCGGGGAGCTGTTTTTT. Protein sequence: CASSESSWTASTGELFF. Full variable domain (remainder filled in from reference TRBV19 and TRBJ2-2): DGGITQSPKYLFRKEGQNVTLSCEQNLNHDAMYWYRQDPGQGLRLIYYSQIVNDFQKGDIAEGYSVSREKKESFPLTVTSAQKNPTAFYLCASSESSWTASTGELFFGEGSRLTVL.

This chain links TRBV28 with TRBJ2-7; 9 bases fit TRBD2. The V segment lost 5 bases and the J segment 0 bases; nucleotides outside the gene matches: 5. CDR1 and CDR2 (germline): MDHEN, SYDVKM. The CDR3 is 15 residues long. The CDR3 sequence: CASSTTGLASYEQYF. CDR3 nucleotides: TGTGCCAGCAGTACCACGGGACTAGCCTCCTACGAGCAGTACTTC.

The chain carries TRBV6-5 and TRBJ1-6, with D maybe TRBD1 (6 bases). Germline-derived CDR1 and CDR2 are MNHEY and SVGAGI. The CDR3 loop spans 16 amino acids. V shed 0 bases and J shed 9 bases, with 15 bases lying between them. CDR3 bases: TGTGCCAGCAGTTACTCCTTTCAGGGGACGGGTTCACCCCTCCACTTT. Translated, it gives CASSYSFQGTGSPLHF.

The chain has TRBV6-5 and TRBJ2-2; D is ambiguous. In germline, CDR1 is MNHEY, CDR2 SVGAGI. The length of the CDR3 is 13 residues. V lost 6 bases to trimming and J lost 5 bases, with 10 bases between them. CDR3 coding DNA: TGTGCCAGCAGACCTGGAGCAACCGGGGAGCTGTTTTTT. This encodes CASRPGATGELFF.

The chain uses TRBV19 and TRBJ2-7; 8 bases are a match to TRBD1. The V segment lost 5 bases and the J segment 4 bases; nucleotides outside the gene matches: 4. CDR1 LNHDA and CDR2 SQIVND come from the germline V gene (reference sequence). The CDR3 runs to 13 residues. In nucleotides, the CDR3 is TGTGCCAGTAGTGCTCGACAGGGGTACGAGCAGTACTTC. Residues: CASSARQGYEQYF.

This clone is a singleton in its sample. The rearrangement joins TRBV19 to TRBJ2-7, with 8 bases identical to TRBD2. Germline V gene sequence: CDR1 LNHDA, CDR2 SQIVND (reference sequence). The CDR3 has 13 residues. Trimming removed 5 bases from V and 6 bases from J; junction bases left unmatched: 6. The CDR3 DNA reads as TGTGCCAGTAGTCCGGGGGGGCAAGGCGAGCAGTACTTC. Residues: CASSPGGQGEQYF.

This chain uses TRBV11-2 with TRBJ2-4; 7 bases map to TRBD1. Germline loops: CDR1 SGHAT, CDR2 FQNNGV. This CDR3 spans 15 amino acids. J gave up 2 bases and V 4 bases, and 5 bases lay outside the gene matches. CDR3 sequence reads: CASSSDRASKNIQYF. Here the CDR3 DNA reads TGTGCCAGCAGCTCTGACAGGGCTTCCAAAAACATTCAGTACTTC.

The genes are TRBV5-8 and TRBJ2-2; D might be TRBD1 (6 bases). V shed 9 bases and J shed 4 bases, with 19 bases lying between them. The CDR3 runs 15 residues. The germline CDR1 and CDR2 sequences are SGHTS and YDEGEE. CDR3 residues: CATEVLSRGTGELFF. CDR3 DNA: TGTGCCACGGAGGTCTTATCCAGGGGCACCGGGGAGCTGTTTTTT.

This chain connects TRBV5-1 to TRBJ1-6; D remains unclear. Looked up from germline, CDR1 is SGHRS and CDR2 is YFSETQ. V shed 4 bases and J shed 1 base, with 18 bases lying between them. CDR3 length equals 18 residues. CDR3 amino acids: CASSHGRAGVSYNSPLHF. The CDR3 DNA reads TGCGCCAGCAGCCACGGGAGGGCTGGAGTGTCCTATAATTCACCCCTCCACTTT.

The rearrangement links TRBV27 to TRBJ1-1; weak D call: TRBD1 (5 bases). The CDR3 has 13 residues. Germline CDR1 MNHEY, CDR2 SMNVEV (reference sequence). V lost 5 bases and J lost 4, with 11 bases in between. CDR3 sequence: CASSIREATEAFF. The CDR3 DNA reads as TGTGCCAGCAGTATCAGGGAGGCCACTGAAGCTTTCTTT.